This entry lists 31 T cell receptor beta chains sequenced from one sample in a study of shared clonotypes between healthy human individuals. Here immunoSEQ multiplex PCR was the method, and the copy in TCRdb shows in-frame clones only, minus some. The data contain over a million clones, around 75% of them singletons. Material: memory CD4+ T cells sorted from blood. Subset noted: CD45RA-negative fraction. The receptors were sampled from a man between 18 and 29 years old in good health.

The chain combines TRBV11-3 with TRBJ2-5; D perhaps matches TRBD2 (6 bases). Germline CDR1 reads SGHNT; CDR2 reads YENEEA. The ends were cut back, 4 bases at V and 2 bases at J, with 29 bases in the middle. There are 20 residues in the CDR3. The CDR3 spells CASSSQHGTALPIGQETQYF. The CDR3 DNA follows: TGTGCCAGCAGCTCGCAACATGGGACTGCCCTGCCCATCGGACAAGAGACCCAGTACTTC. The entire variable domain, with the rest obtained from reference TRBV11-3 and TRBJ2-5, is as follows: EAGVVQSPRYKIIEKKQPVAFWCNPISGHNTLYWYLQNLGQGPELLIRYENEEAVDDSQLPKDRFSAERLKGVDSTLKIQPAELGDSAVYLCASSSQHGTALPIGQETQYFGPGTRLLVL.

V usage is TRBV27 and J usage is TRBJ2-7, with 10 bases aligning to TRBD1. The germline gives CDR1 MNHEY, CDR2 SMNVEV (reference sequence). The CDR3 covers 17 residues. V was pared by 5 bases and J by 4 bases, with 14 bases of the junction left unmatched. CDR3 sequence: CASSPIRTRDRGYEQYF. DNA for the CDR3: TGTGCCAGCAGTCCTATCCGGACTCGGGACAGGGGTTACGAGCAGTACTTC.

This clone was observed many times. This chain connects TRBV20-1 to TRBJ1-1; D not resolved. Germline V CDR1 and CDR2: DFQATT, SNEGSKA (reference sequence). V lost 3 bases to trimming and J lost 4 bases, with 6 bases between them. The CDR3 covers 11 residues. In nucleotides, the CDR3 is TGCAGTGCTAGTTCCCCCACTGAAGCTTTCTTT. Translation gives CSASSPTEAFF.

The chain combines TRBV18 with TRBJ1-2; 7 bases match TRBD1. CDR3 size: 17 residues. J was trimmed by 4 bases and V by 2 bases; bases with no gene match: 13. CDR1 is KGHSH, CDR2 LQKENI, per germline. This CDR3 reads CASSPLSTAGGPYGYTF. DNA of the CDR3: TGTGCCAGCTCACCATTATCTACGGCAGGGGGACCCTATGGCTACACCTTC. The whole variable domain, filled in from reference TRBV18 and TRBJ1-2, reads NAGVMQNPRHLVRRRGQEARLRCSPMKGHSHVYWYRQLPEEGLKFMVYLQKENIIDESGMPKERFSAEFPKEGPSILRIQQVVRGDSAAYFCASSPLSTAGGPYGYTFGSGTRLTVV.

The chain carries TRBV28 and TRBJ1-1, with 8 nucleotides matching TRBD1. The CDR3 length is 15 residues. Looked up from germline, CDR1 is MDHEN and CDR2 is SYDVKM. V was pared by 5 bases and J by 8 bases, with 13 bases of the junction left unmatched. The CDR3 DNA is TGTGCCAGCAGTCCCACCATACCGGGACAGGAAGAAGCTTTCTTT. It yields the protein CASSPTIPGQEEAFF.

The V and J genes are TRBV7-2 and TRBJ2-1; 7 bases agree with TRBD2. V lost 1 base and J lost 1; bases outside the gene matches: 7. The CDR3 length is 17 residues. Germline V CDR1 and CDR2: SGHTA, FQGNSA. The CDR3 region has the DNA TGTGCCAGCAGCTTAGGGGGAGGGCGACTATCCTACAATGAGCAGTTCTTC. Its protein is CASSLGGGRLSYNEQFF.

J is TRBJ2-3 and V is TRBV11-2; D tentatively reads TRBD1 or TRBD2 (5 bases each). V dropped 5 bases and J dropped 0 bases, with 12 bases sitting between them. Germline CDR1 SGHAT, CDR2 FQNNGV. CDR3 length: 15 residues. CDR3 protein: CASSPGPISTDTQYF. CDR3 DNA: TGTGCCAGCAGCCCGGGACCGATTAGCACAGATACGCAGTATTTT.

This clone showed up just a few times. CDR3 residues: CASSQGQGSYEQYF. CDR3 nucleotides: TGTGCCAGCAGCCAAGGACAGGGTTCGTACGAGCAGTACTTC. The gene calls are TRBV7-6 and TRBJ2-7, with TRBD1 identical over 8 bases. Germline CDR1 and CDR2: SGHVS and FNYEAQ. There are 14 residues in the CDR3. With V trimmed by 5 bases and J by 4 bases, 7 bases remained unmatched.

Remarks on this clone: A much larger clone differs from this one at a single base, so this may be a read error. Other DNA sequences in the sample encode the same CDR3. The chain has TRBV7-2 and TRBJ2-3; no firm D call. This CDR3 is 11 amino acids long. Per germline, CDR1 SGHTA and CDR2 FQGNSA. V dropped 4 bases and J dropped 3 bases, with 2 bases sitting between them. CDR3: CASSSTDTQYF. The CDR3 DNA sequence: TGTGCCAGCAGCTCGACAGATACGCAGTATTTT.

This chain links TRBV5-8 with TRBJ2-3; 8 bases are shared with TRBD2. Trimming removed 2 bases from V and 6 bases from J; junction bases left unmatched: 5. CDR1 SGHTS and CDR2 YDEGEE come from the germline V gene. The CDR3 runs to 14 residues. The CDR3 region is CASSLRGGGDTQYF. CDR3 bases: TGTGCCAGCAGCTTACGAGGCGGGGGGGATACGCAGTATTTT.

The chain uses TRBV6-6 and TRBJ1-1, with D perhaps TRBD1 (5 bases). The CDR3 has 15 amino acids. Germline CDR1 is MNHNY and CDR2 is SVGAGI (reference sequence). V dropped 4 bases and J dropped 0 bases, with 12 bases sitting between them. This CDR3 reads CASSLITGLNTEAFF. In nucleotides, the CDR3 is TGTGCCAGCAGTTTAATAACAGGCCTGAACACTGAAGCTTTCTTT.

This sequence joins TRBV5-1 and TRBJ2-5; D possibly corresponds to TRBD2 (5 bases). The germline V gene has CDR1 SGHRS and CDR2 YFSETQ. Trimming stripped 2 bases from V and 5 bases from J, with 13 bases between. There are 14 residues in the CDR3. CDR3 protein: CASSFGGLGETQYF. The DNA of the CDR3 is TGCGCCAGCAGCTTTGGAGGTTTAGGCGAGACCCAGTACTTC.

CDR3 bases: TGTGCCAGTAAGGGGACGGAGAACTATAATTCACCCCTCCACTTT. Translating it yields CASKGTENYNSPLHF. V and J are TRBV19 and TRBJ1-6, with D maybe TRBD1 (5 bases). The germline gives CDR1 LNHDA, CDR2 SQIVND (reference sequence). V dropped 7 bases and J dropped 3 bases, with 13 bases sitting between them. The CDR3 is 15 amino acids. The full variable domain, with the rest looked up from reference TRBV19 and TRBJ1-6, is DGGITQSPKYLFRKEGQNVTLSCEQNLNHDAMYWYRQDPGQGLRLIYYSQIVNDFQKGDIAEGYSVSREKKESFPLTVTSAQKNPTAFYLCASKGTENYNSPLHFGNGTRLTVT.

The genes are TRBV7-3 and TRBJ1-4; D gene unclear. CDR1 is SGHTA, CDR2 FQGTGA, per germline. Trimming shortened V by 3 bases and J by 14 bases, and 16 bases separated the two germline ends. The CDR3 runs 13 residues. CDR3 sequence reads: CASSLGMGSMLFF. The CDR3 DNA reads TGTGCCAGCAGCTTGGGTATGGGGTCTATGCTGTTTTTT. The full variable domain, with the rest looked up from reference TRBV7-3 and TRBJ1-4, is GAGVSQTPSNKVTEKGKYVELRCDPISGHTALYWYRQSLGQGPEFLIYFQGTGAADDSGLPNDRFFAVRPEGSVSTLKIQRTERGDSAVYLCASSLGMGSMLFFGSGTQLSVL.

The chain links TRBV4-1 to TRBJ2-7, with 12 bases that match TRBD2. Germline CDR1 MGHRA, CDR2 YSYEKL. The CDR3 loop spans 18 amino acids. The V gene end was trimmed by 6 bases and the J gene end by 3 bases; junction bases not matched to a gene: 15. The CDR3 spells CASRRTSGKMVEIYEQYF. The CDR3 bases are TGCGCCAGCAGGCGGACTAGCGGGAAGATGGTGGAAATCTACGAGCAGTACTTC.

The rearrangement joins TRBV30 to TRBJ2-3, with a weak D call TRBD2 (7 bases). The V end lost 4 bases, the J end lost 3 bases, and 14 bases lay between the germline ends. The CDR3 has 14 amino acids. Germline lookup yields CDR1 GTSNPN and CDR2 SVGIG (reference sequence). CDR3 sequence: CAWTGGATTDTQYF. In nucleotides, the CDR3 is TGTGCCTGGACTGGGGGGGCAACAACAGATACGCAGTATTTT.

V and J are TRBV23-1 and TRBJ2-2; D may correspond to TRBD1 or TRBD2 (5 bases each). TRBV23-1 is labeled an ORF, and its function is uncertain. Trimming removed 3 bases at V and 8 bases at J, with 13 bases between. The CDR3 consists of 14 residues. CDR3 in DNA: TGCGCCAGCAGTCAGGGAGAGGGGAATGGGGAGCTGTTTTTT. Translating it yields CASSQGEGNGELFF.

The chain couples TRBV6-1 to TRBJ2-7; D gene unclear. V shed 1 base and J shed 2 bases, with 9 bases lying between them. Germline lookup yields CDR1 MNHNS and CDR2 SASEGT. This CDR3 region has 14 residues. As DNA, the CDR3 is TGTGCCAGCAGTGAAGTTAAGCCCCCCTACGAGCAGTACTTC. Its protein is CASSEVKPPYEQYF.

Comment on this clone: The junction shows a germline mismatch at one end, possibly a read error. V usage is TRBV7-7 and J usage is TRBJ2-5; D possibly matches TRBD1 or TRBD2 (6 bases each). The germline gives CDR1 SSHAT, CDR2 FNYEAQ (reference sequence). The CDR3 consists of 13 residues. CDR3 region: CASSGGGRETQYF. DNA of the CDR3: TGTGCTAGCAGCGGAGGGGGGCGCGAGACCCAGTACTTC.

The gene calls are TRBV5-5 and TRBJ1-2; 7 positions agree with TRBD1. J was trimmed by 8 bases and V by 4 bases; bases with no gene match: 11. The CDR3 is 14 residues long. Germline assignment: CDR1 SGHKS and CDR2 YYEKEE (reference sequence). CDR3 residues: CASSPEGALGGYTF. The CDR3 DNA reads as TGTGCCAGCAGCCCGGAGGGGGCCCTCGGCGGCTACACCTTC.

V gene TRBV5-4 combines with J gene TRBJ1-4; D is unresolved. Germline V gene lookup returns CDR1 SGHNT and CDR2 YYREEE (reference sequence). The CDR3 extends over 15 amino acids. V dropped 4 bases and J dropped 1 base, with 11 bases sitting between them. The CDR3 protein is CASSDRGETNEKLFF. CDR3 DNA sequence: TGTGCCAGCAGCGATCGGGGTGAAACTAATGAAAAACTGTTTTTT.

The genes are TRBV6-5 and TRBJ1-6; a possible D gene is TRBD1 (6 bases). The CDR3 has 14 amino acids. V dropped 6 bases and J dropped 10 bases, with 16 bases sitting between them. The germline V gene encodes CDR1 MNHEY and CDR2 SVGAGI. The CDR3 sequence: CASRQSGTQSPLHF. The CDR3 DNA is TGTGCCAGCAGGCAATCCGGGACACAGTCACCCCTCCACTTT.

About this clone: This sample includes further DNA sequences coding for the same CDR3. V and J are TRBV2 and TRBJ1-5; D is uncertain. Trimming took 0 bases from V and 4 from J, leaving 7 bases between them. The germline V gene encodes CDR1 SNHLY and CDR2 FYNNEI. This CDR3 has 14 amino acids. The CDR3 reads CASSEASVNQPQHF. The CDR3 DNA is TGTGCCAGCAGTGAAGCCTCAGTAAATCAGCCCCAGCATTTT.

This clone has a count of ten or more. The chain couples TRBV7-8 to TRBJ1-2; 8 bases are a match to TRBD1. V shed 5 bases, J shed 5 bases, and the junction held 13 bases outside the gene matches. CDR1 is SGHVS, CDR2 FQNEAQ, per germline. The CDR3 is 16 residues long. The chain's CDR3 is CASSRTDRGLWYGYTF. CDR3 DNA sequence: TGTGCCAGCAGCCGAACAGACAGGGGTCTTTGGTATGGCTACACCTTC.

This rearrangement joins TRBV7-9 to TRBJ2-7; D gene uncertain. Germline values: CDR1 SEHNR, CDR2 FQNEAQ (reference sequence). The CDR3 is 14 amino acids. Trimming pared 0 bases from V and 3 bases from J, leaving 9 bases between. The CDR3 sequence: CASSLAGSGYEQYF. The DNA of the CDR3 is TGTGCCAGCAGCTTAGCAGGGTCTGGCTACGAGCAGTACTTC.

This clone was picked up a small number of times. The rearrangement links TRBV10-3 to TRBJ1-1, with no clear D. Looked up from germline, CDR1 is ENHRY and CDR2 is SYGVKD. Trimming stripped 4 bases from V and 0 bases from J, with 6 bases between. The CDR3 loop spans 13 amino acids. The CDR3 loop is CAISAVMNTEAFF. The CDR3 bases are TGTGCCATCAGTGCGGTCATGAACACTGAAGCTTTCTTT.

This sequence joins TRBV7-3 and TRBJ2-3, with 16 bases that match TRBD2. CDR3 length equals 17 residues. V trimming: 5 bases; J trimming: 5 bases; junction bases outside the gene matches: 7. CDR1 SGHTA and CDR2 FQGTGA come from the germline V gene. This CDR3 reads CASSPGTSGGVIDTQYF. The CDR3 DNA sequence: TGTGCCAGCAGCCCCGGGACTAGCGGGGGGGTTATAGATACGCAGTATTTT.

The chain recombines TRBV5-4 with TRBJ2-3; D may be TRBD1 (5 bases). V was shortened by 4 bases and J by 3 bases, with 15 bases between the two germline ends. The CDR3 is made up of 15 amino acids. The germline CDR1 and CDR2 sequences are SGHNT and YYREEE (reference sequence). The CDR3, as DNA: TGTGCCAGCAGCCCCACGACAGTACGAACAGATACGCAGTATTTT. Translating gives CASSPTTVRTDTQYF. Full variable domain (remainder filled in from reference TRBV5-4 and TRBJ2-3): ETGVTQSPTHLIKTRGQQVTLRCSSQSGHNTVSWYQQALGQGPQFIFQYYREEENGRGNFPPRFSGLQFPNYSSELNVNALELDDSALYLCASSPTTVRTDTQYFGPGTRLTVL.

This clone appeared once. The chain has TRBV5-6 and TRBJ1-5; D uncertain. The CDR3 sequence is 14 residues long. Per the germline V gene, CDR1 is SGHDT and CDR2 is YYEEEE. The V end lost 2 bases, the J end lost 9 bases, and 15 bases lay between the germline ends. This CDR3 reads CASSLAGSPGPQHF. As DNA, the CDR3 is TGTGCCAGCAGCTTAGCGGGGTCCCCAGGGCCCCAGCATTTT.

The V and J genes are TRBV5-1 and TRBJ2-7; 10 bases are shared with TRBD1. Germline V gives CDR1 SGHRS, CDR2 YFSETQ. V gave up 3 bases and J gave up 7 bases; unmatched junction bases: 10. The CDR3 has 15 residues. The CDR3 sequence: CASSWMGQGSGEQYF. The DNA for the CDR3 is TGCGCCAGCAGCTGGATGGGACAGGGGTCGGGGGAGCAGTACTTC.

This clone was counted ten times or more. The chain employs TRBV7-9 and TRBJ1-6; D might be TRBD1 (5 bases). V was trimmed by 2 bases and J by 7 bases, leaving 9 bases between them. Germline lookup yields CDR1 SEHNR and CDR2 FQNEAQ (reference sequence). The CDR3 length is 14 residues. The CDR3 DNA sequence: TGTGCCAGCAGCTTACGAGGGGAAAATTCACCCCTCCACTTT. It yields the protein CASSLRGENSPLHF.